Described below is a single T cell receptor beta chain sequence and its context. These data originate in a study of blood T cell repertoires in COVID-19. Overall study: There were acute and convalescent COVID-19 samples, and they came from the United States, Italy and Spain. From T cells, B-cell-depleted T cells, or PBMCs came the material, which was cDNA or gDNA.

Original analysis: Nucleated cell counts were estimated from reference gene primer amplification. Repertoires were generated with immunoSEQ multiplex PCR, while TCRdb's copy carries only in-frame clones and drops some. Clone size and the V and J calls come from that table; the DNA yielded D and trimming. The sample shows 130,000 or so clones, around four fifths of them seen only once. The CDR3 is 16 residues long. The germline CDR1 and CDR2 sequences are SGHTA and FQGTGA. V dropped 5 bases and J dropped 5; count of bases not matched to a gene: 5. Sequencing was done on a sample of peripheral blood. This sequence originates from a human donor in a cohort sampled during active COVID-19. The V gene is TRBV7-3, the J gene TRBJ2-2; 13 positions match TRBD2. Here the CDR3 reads CASSPRTSGSTGELFF. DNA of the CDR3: TGTGCCAGCAGCCCGAGGACTAGCGGGAGTACCGGGGAGCTGTTTTTT.